Here is one T cell receptor beta chain with its context. The antigen is unknown. With a J-beta primer mix and a sample-barcoded 5' primer, a second PCR ran 7 to 11 cycles. TCRdb fed the 5' RACE reads into MiXCR, producing one record per CDR3 protein. The sample records around 650,000 distinct CDR3 sequences, approximately 40% being singletons. The V gene lost 6 bases and the J gene lost 0 bases, with 18 bases spanning the gap. The CDR3 is 15 amino acids. Per the germline V gene, CDR1 is DFQATT and CDR2 is SNEGSKA (reference sequence). The sample originates from a study of blood T cells in healthy people across ages. The study, taken as a whole, reports: TCR beta diversity, measured per million T cells, fell in a roughly linear way with age.

This sequence was found in an elderly man in good health. The specimen sequenced was blood. The V and J genes are TRBV20-1 and TRBJ2-7; D is unclear. Written as DNA, the CDR3 is TGCAGTGCCCAATCTCGTAGGACGGGCTCCTACGAGCAGTACTTC. Translation gives CSAQSRRTGSYEQYF.